The clone carrying this T cell receptor (beta chain) was detected many times. V was shortened by 4 bases and J by 3 bases, with 16 bases between the two germline ends. The CDR3 sequence is 15 residues long. Germline CDR1 SNHLY, CDR2 FYNNEI. This specimen comes from a study of T cells in Graves' hyperthyroidism and ophthalmopathy. Amplification targeted TCR beta CDR3 regions from RNA transcripts. A set of HTBI primers served as the primers for a first-round RT-PCR of the TCR CDR3. Each CDR3 protein is one row after TCRdb ran MiXCR on the multiplex PCR reads. Altogether about 700,000 distinct CDR3 sequences are present, 12% to 15% being singletons, with the ten largest covering about 9.4%.

This clonotype originated in a woman aged 18 to 35 with Graves' hyperthyroidism. The sequenced sample was blood. The chain joins TRBV2 to TRBJ2-7, with D unclear. CDR3 DNA: TGTGCCAGCAGTGCGGCGTATAGCAAACACTACGAGCAGTACTTC. Amino acid sequence: CASSAAYSKHYEQYF.